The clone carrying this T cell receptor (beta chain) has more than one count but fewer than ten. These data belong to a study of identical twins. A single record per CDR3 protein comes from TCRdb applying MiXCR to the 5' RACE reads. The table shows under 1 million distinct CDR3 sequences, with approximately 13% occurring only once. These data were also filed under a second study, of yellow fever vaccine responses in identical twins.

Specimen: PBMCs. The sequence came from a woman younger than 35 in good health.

This CDR3 reads CASSPSRDNEQFF. The CDR3 coding sequence is TGTGCCAGCTCACCGTCCAGGGACAATGAGCAGTTCTTC. This rearrangement joins TRBV18 to TRBJ2-1, with D tentatively TRBD1 (5 bases). From germline, CDR1 is KGHSH and CDR2 LQKENI. The CDR3 is 13 residues long. Trimming shortened V by 3 bases and J by 5 bases, and 8 bases separated the two germline ends.